This TCR beta chain stems from a study of shared clonotypes between healthy human individuals. CDR1 MNHNS and CDR2 SASEGT come from the germline V gene. The V gene lost 1 base and the J gene lost 4 bases, with 7 bases spanning the gap. This CDR3 spans 13 amino acids. As to this clone: Its antigen is undetermined.

Notes on the study in general: Collection of samples was limited to blood; tissue repertoires likely differ.

Several immunoSEQ 96-well plates shared each subset's DNA, each plate a replicate. How the authors handled the data: Without quality scores, immunoSEQ junctional reads could not be filtered like full-length reads. This table comes from immunoSEQ multiplex PCR, and its TCRdb copy is limited to in-frame clones, with some not included. Clonal size and the V and J genes are those of that table, whereas D and trimming came from the DNA. Of approximately 2.5 million clones listed, approximately 93% are singletons. The chain uses TRBV6-1 and TRBJ1-2, with D uncertain. Source material: naive CD4+ T cells from PBMCs. The sample's subset: CD45RA+ positively selected. The clonotype comes from a man aged 18 to 29 in good health. Some clones in this sample may be carry-over from other donors' samples. The CDR3 protein is CASSEGPTYGYTF. CDR3 DNA: TGTGCCAGCAGTGAAGGGCCGACCTATGGCTACACCTTC.